This TCR beta chain appears in the sequencing data of a study of blood T cell repertoires in COVID-19. This table comes from immunoSEQ multiplex PCR, and its TCRdb copy is limited to in-frame clones, with some not included. The data show around 150,000 clones, with approximately 86% seen just once and under 9% held by the top ten. Trimming shortened V by 4 bases and J by 5 bases, and 8 bases separated the two germline ends. This CDR3 region has 12 residues. From germline, CDR1 is SGHNT and CDR2 YYREEE (reference sequence). Specimen: peripheral blood. The source is a woman in her forties with COVID-19, enrolled during active disease. This sequence joins TRBV5-4 and TRBJ2-3; D perhaps matches TRBD1 (5 bases). The CDR3 DNA follows: TGTGCCAGCAGCCAAGGACAAGATACGCAGTATTTT. Encoded protein: CASSQGQDTQYF.